This T cell receptor beta chain was captured in a study of blood T cell repertoires in COVID-19. About the study: Donors in the United States, Italy and Spain gave samples during acute or convalescent COVID-19. Nucleic acid was either cDNA or gDNA, and it came from T cells, B-cell-depleted T cells, or PBMCs.

The authors' processing: Amplifying reference gene primers gave estimates of nucleated cell counts. Data came from immunoSEQ multiplex PCR; TCRdb stores just in-frame clones and leaves some out. The D gene and trimming were derived from the DNA, and the V and J assignments and clone size from that table. The sample has about 28,000 clones, around 88% seen once; the top ten hold about a sixth. CDR1 and CDR2 (germline): SGHNT, YYREEE (reference sequence). V lost 4 bases, J lost 0 bases, and 8 bases lay in between. The CDR3 spans 15 residues. Sequencing input: peripheral blood. The chain carries TRBV5-4 and TRBJ1-6; tentative D call: TRBD1 (6 bases). The source of this sequence is a human donor in a cohort sampled during active COVID-19. CDR3 bases: TGTGCCAGCAGCGCGGACAGCTCCTATAATTCACCCCTCCACTTT. It encodes CASSADSSYNSPLHF.